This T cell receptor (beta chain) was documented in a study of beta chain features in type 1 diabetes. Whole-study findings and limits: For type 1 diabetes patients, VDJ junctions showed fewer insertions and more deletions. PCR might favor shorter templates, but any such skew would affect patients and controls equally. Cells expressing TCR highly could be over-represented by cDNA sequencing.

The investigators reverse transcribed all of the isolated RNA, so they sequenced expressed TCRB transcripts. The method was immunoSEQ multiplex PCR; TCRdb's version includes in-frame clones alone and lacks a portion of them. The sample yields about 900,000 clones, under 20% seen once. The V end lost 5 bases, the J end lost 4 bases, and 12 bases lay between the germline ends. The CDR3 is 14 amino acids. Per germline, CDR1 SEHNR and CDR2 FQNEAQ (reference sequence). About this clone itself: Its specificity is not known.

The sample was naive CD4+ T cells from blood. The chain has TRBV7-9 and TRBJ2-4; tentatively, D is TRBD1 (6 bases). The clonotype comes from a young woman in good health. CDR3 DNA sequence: TGTGCCAGCAGCCGCAGGGGCGATAAAAACATTCAGTACTTC. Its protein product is CASSRRGDKNIQYF.